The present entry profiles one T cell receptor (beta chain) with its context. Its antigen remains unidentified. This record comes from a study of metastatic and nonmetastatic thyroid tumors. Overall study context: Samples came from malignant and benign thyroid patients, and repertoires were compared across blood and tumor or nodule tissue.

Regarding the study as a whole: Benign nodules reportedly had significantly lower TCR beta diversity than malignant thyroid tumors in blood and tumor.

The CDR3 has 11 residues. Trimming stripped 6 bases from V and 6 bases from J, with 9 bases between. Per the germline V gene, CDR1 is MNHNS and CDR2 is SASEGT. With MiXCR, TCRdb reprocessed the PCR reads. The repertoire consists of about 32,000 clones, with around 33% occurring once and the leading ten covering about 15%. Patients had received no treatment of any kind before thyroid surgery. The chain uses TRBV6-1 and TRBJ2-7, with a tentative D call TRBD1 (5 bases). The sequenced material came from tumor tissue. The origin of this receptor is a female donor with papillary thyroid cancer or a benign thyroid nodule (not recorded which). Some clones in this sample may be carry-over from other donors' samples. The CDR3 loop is CASSWGSEQYF. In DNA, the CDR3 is TGTGCCAGCAGCTGGGGCTCCGAGCAGTACTTC.